The sequence of this T cell receptor beta chain was determined in a study of beta chain features in type 1 diabetes. This CDR3 has 15 residues. CDR1 and CDR2 (germline): LNHNV, YYDKDF (reference sequence). The ends were cut back, 0 bases at V and 1 base at J, with 10 bases in the middle. The whole isolated RNA underwent reverse transcription, so sequencing captured expressed TCRB transcripts. Assay: immunoSEQ multiplex PCR; the TCRdb copy retains only in-frame clones and omits some. The table has under 350,000 clones, 7.5% to 9.5% seen once; the top ten hold 1%. This clone came up a few times. The receptor comes from a woman aged 18-35 years in good health. The specimen was central memory CD4+ T cells from blood. The V and J genes are TRBV15 and TRBJ2-7, with D possibly being TRBD2 (5 bases). The CDR3 region has the DNA TGTGCCACCAGCAGAGAAACTAGTCCGTCCTACGAGCAGTACTTC. It translates to CATSRETSPSYEQYF.